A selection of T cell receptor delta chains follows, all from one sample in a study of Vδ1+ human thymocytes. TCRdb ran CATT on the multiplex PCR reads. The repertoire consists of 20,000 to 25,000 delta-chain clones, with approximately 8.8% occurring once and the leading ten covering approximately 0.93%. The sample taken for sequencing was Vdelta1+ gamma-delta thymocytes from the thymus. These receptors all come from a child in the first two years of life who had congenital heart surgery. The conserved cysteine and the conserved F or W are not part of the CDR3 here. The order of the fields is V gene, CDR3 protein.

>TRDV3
ASTRRGIRLLI
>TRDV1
ALGGPSTPTPPWGTTLYTDKPI
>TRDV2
ACDTVLGDTITAQLF
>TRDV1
ALGEPHLPLHWGIPPPVLI
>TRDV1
ALGVSLPLSTGGFTDKLI
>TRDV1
ALGERAGLPTSYWGLPYTDKLI
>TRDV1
ALGELIVAPFLLGDTQLI
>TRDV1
ALGELGITGGYVDKLI
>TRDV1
ALGEPNPLPGLTYKLI
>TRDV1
ALGEGPFRTGSKLI
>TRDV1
ALGEPQLGMGDKLI
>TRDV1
ALGESKGMGWDTDKLI
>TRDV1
ALGELDARDRGLI
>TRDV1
ALGESGGGIRPTLTAQLF
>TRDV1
ALGDPLSYAGIIGDKLI
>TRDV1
ALGGPHRRSPSPGDTDKLI
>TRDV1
ALGLGDKYTDKLI
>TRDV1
ALGEGLPRLGDTRKYKLI
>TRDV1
ALGEVYWGKGYTDKLI
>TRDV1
ALGELVVRGVFHTDKLI
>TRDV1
ALGERPLWAGGPQADKLI
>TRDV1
ALGEKITPPTPYWGMTAQLF
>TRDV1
ALGELVPSYWVTGYTDKLI
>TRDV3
ASDDRASPAEGYTDKLI
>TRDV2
ACDTGDTQLI
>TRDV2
ACDTVPEPTGGYTDKLI
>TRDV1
ALGEPRVPRGHTRGIRPTDKLI
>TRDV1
ALGELVWVRQSLYTDKLI
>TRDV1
ALGELWASYYTDKLI
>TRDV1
ALGELYWGILDDKPI
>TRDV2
ACDTGCGPWDTRQMF